This is a list of T cell receptor beta chains from one sample in a study of blood T cell repertoires in COVID-19. Clones were sequenced by immunoSEQ multiplex PCR, and TCRdb holds only the in-frame ones, with some missing. The table lists 250,000 or so clones, over 75% of them singletons, with roughly 3.7% in the top ten. Sequenced input: PBMCs or T cells enriched from blood (not recorded which). The receptors derive from a woman aged 25 to 45 who had been exposed to COVID-19. The CDR3 runs from the conserved cysteine through the conserved F or W. The D gene is left open where the match is weak. Some rows have no size entry. The others give once, few or many, or a class for an expanded clone.

TRBD1	-	TRBV5-1	TRBJ2-5	CASRQGQETQYF	TGCGCCAGCAGACAGGGGCAAGAGACCCAGTACTTC
TRBD2	once	TRBV6-5	TRBJ2-7	CASSLSWAGGYEQYF	TGTGCCAGCAGTTTATCCTGGGCGGGAGGGTACGAGCAGTACTTC
TRBD1	few	TRBV6-5	TRBJ1-1	CASSRQGNTEAFF	TGTGCCAGCAGTAGACAGGGGAACACTGAAGCTTTCTTT
-	-	TRBV20-1	TRBJ1-3	CSASDQDSGNTIYF	TGCAGTGCTAGTGACCAGGACTCTGGAAACACCATATATTTT
-	-	TRBV4-1	TRBJ2-1	CASSPHESLSYNEQFF	TGCGCCAGCAGCCCCCACGAGTCTCTCTCTTACAATGAGCAGTTCTTC
-	-	TRBV7-9	TRBJ1-2	CASSLGQLLEGYTF	TGTGCCAGCAGCTTAGGACAGCTCTTAGAAGGCTACACCTTC
-	-	TRBV4-1	TRBJ1-5	CASSPIRGGRGQPQHF	TGCGCCAGCAGCCCGATAAGAGGGGGGAGGGGTCAGCCCCAGCATTTT
-	-	TRBV6-6	TRBJ1-4	CASSYETGREKLFF	TGTGCCAGCAGTTACGAGACAGGTCGTGAAAAACTGTTTTTT
-	-	TRBV2	TRBJ1-1	CASSEAGGAPNTEAFF	TGTGCCAGCAGTGAAGCCGGCGGGGCCCCGAACACTGAAGCTTTCTTT
TRBD1	-	TRBV24-1	TRBJ1-1	CATRATGGNVEAFF	TGTGCCACCAGGGCGACAGGGGGCAATGTTGAAGCTTTCTTT
TRBD1	-	TRBV9	TRBJ2-3	CASSSWTGGTDTQYF	TGTGCCAGCAGCTCCTGGACAGGGGGAACAGATACGCAGTATTTT
TRBD1	-	TRBV6-4	TRBJ2-1	CASSHPGQGIAEQFF	TGTGCCAGCTCACATCCGGGACAGGGGATTGCTGAGCAGTTCTTC
-	-	TRBV28	TRBJ1-2	CASSFRGYYGYTF	TGTGCCAGCAGTTTTAGAGGGTACTATGGCTACACCTTC
-	-	TRBV2	TRBJ2-2	CATPLGQTQAPTGELFF	TGTGCCACCCCCCTTGGACAGACACAAGCCCCCACCGGGGAGCTGTTTTTT
-	-	TRBV29-1	TRBJ1-2	CSVEDTRGGNGYTF	TGCAGCGTTGAAGATACGCGGGGTGGGAATGGCTACACCTTC
TRBD1	-	TRBV14	TRBJ1-1	CASSLLQGDTEAFF	TGTGCCAGCAGCCTACTACAGGGGGATACTGAAGCTTTCTTT
-	-	TRBV4-1	TRBJ2-1	CASSQATRADEQFF	TGCGCCAGCAGCCAAGCGACCAGGGCGGATGAGCAGTTCTTC
TRBD2	-	TRBV30	TRBJ2-5	CAWSRSGSEAQETQYF	TGTGCCTGGAGTCGGAGCGGGAGTGAGGCGCAAGAGACCCAGTACTTC
-	once	TRBV30	TRBJ1-4	CAYNLSARPEGSEKLFF	TGTGCCTACAATCTATCGGCTCGGCCGGAGGGGTCTGAAAAACTGTTTTTT
TRBD2	-	TRBV5-1	TRBJ2-7	CASSLVSGEAYEQYF	TGCGCCAGCAGCTTGGTTAGCGGGGAAGCCTACGAGCAGTACTTC
-	-	TRBV4-1	TRBJ1-4	CASRGGADEKLFF	TGCGCCAGCCGGGGAGGCGCGGATGAAAAACTGTTTTTT
TRBD2	-	TRBV5-4	TRBJ2-7	CASSPSGTSRNEQYF	TGTGCCAGCAGCCCTTCCGGGACTAGTAGGAACGAGCAGTACTTC
-	-	TRBV4-1	TRBJ2-2	CASSQERGSNTGELFF	TGCGCCAGCAGCCAAGAACGAGGGTCGAACACCGGGGAGCTGTTTTTT
-	-	TRBV30	TRBJ2-7	CAWSPGYEQYF	TGTGCCTGGAGTCCGGGATACGAGCAGTACTTC
TRBD2	-	TRBV5-4	TRBJ2-3	CASSRGVIPDTQYF	TGTGCCAGCAGCCGGGGGGTTATTCCAGATACGCAGTATTTT
-	once	TRBV29-1	TRBJ1-1	CSVENLANTEAFF	TGCAGCGTTGAGAATCTGGCGAACACTGAAGCTTTCTTT
-	-	TRBV28	TRBJ2-7	CASSPVMAETFYEQYF	TGTGCCAGCAGCCCTGTAATGGCCGAAACATTTTACGAGCAGTACTTC
TRBD2	-	TRBV4-2	TRBJ2-1	CASSRQTSGRTNEQFF	TGTGCCAGCAGCCGCCAAACTAGCGGGAGAACCAATGAGCAGTTCTTC
-	-	TRBV5-1	TRBJ1-2	CASSLGTPPNYGYTF	TGCGCCAGCAGCTTGGGGACACCGCCTAACTATGGCTACACCTTC
-	-	TRBV2	TRBJ1-1	CASSKGHSTEAFF	TGTGCCAGCAGTAAGGGACACTCCACTGAAGCTTTCTTT
TRBD2	-	TRBV5-4	TRBJ2-7	CASSPSGTSYEQYF	TGTGCCAGCAGCCCTAGCGGGACCTCCTACGAGCAGTACTTC
TRBD2	-	TRBV6-5	TRBJ2-1	CASSLGLAGLNEQFF	TGTGCCAGCAGCCTGGGACTAGCGGGACTTAATGAGCAGTTCTTC
-	-	TRBV5-6	TRBJ1-2	CASSLVRSQGMEGYTF	TGTGCCAGCAGCTTGGTAAGATCGCAGGGGATGGAGGGCTACACCTTC
TRBD1	-	TRBV6-2/TRBV6-3	TRBJ2-5	CASSSLLTGRQGIVQETQYF	TGTGCCAGCAGTTCCCTTTTGACCGGTCGACAGGGAATAGTCCAAGAGACCCAGTACTTC
-	-	TRBV5-1	TRBJ1-1	CASTRTGSLNTEAFF	TGCGCCAGCACTCGAACAGGTTCGCTGAACACTGAAGCTTTCTTT
-	-	TRBV6-5	TRBJ1-6	CASSYSGRGTNSPLHF	TGTGCCAGCAGTTACTCGGGTCGAGGGACTAATTCGCCCCTCCACTTT
TRBD2	-	TRBV19	TRBJ2-1	CASTWAGVGKNEQFF	TGTGCCAGTACCTGGGCGGGAGTGGGTAAAAATGAGCAGTTCTTC
TRBD1	once	TRBV5-1	TRBJ2-2	CASRPLQGAVTGELFF	TGCGCCAGCAGGCCTCTGCAGGGGGCCGTTACCGGGGAGCTGTTTTTT
TRBD2	-	TRBV7-3	TRBJ2-2	CASRLAGGTGELFF	TGTGCCAGCAGACTAGCGGGAGGAACCGGGGAGCTGTTTTTT
-	-	TRBV19	TRBJ1-1	CASSNAGGGTEAFF	TGTGCCAGTAGTAACGCGGGAGGTGGGACTGAAGCTTTCTTT
-	-	TRBV18	TRBJ2-7	CASSPILGGSSYEQYF	TGTGCCAGCTCACCAATCTTGGGAGGATCCTCCTACGAGCAGTACTTC